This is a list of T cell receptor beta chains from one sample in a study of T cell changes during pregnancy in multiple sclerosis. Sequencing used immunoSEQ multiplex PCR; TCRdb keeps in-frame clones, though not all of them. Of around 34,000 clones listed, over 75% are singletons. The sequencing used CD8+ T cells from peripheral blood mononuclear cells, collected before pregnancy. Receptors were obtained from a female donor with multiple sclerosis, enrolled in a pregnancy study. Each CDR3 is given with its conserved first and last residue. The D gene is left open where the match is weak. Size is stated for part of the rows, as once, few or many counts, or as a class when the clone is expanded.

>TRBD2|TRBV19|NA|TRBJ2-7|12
CASSGGPYEQYF
TGTGCCAGTTCGGGGGGGCCCTACGAGCAGTACTTC
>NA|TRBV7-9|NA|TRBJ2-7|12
CASSSPPDEQYF
TGTGCCAGCAGCTCCCCCCCGGACGAGCAGTACTTC
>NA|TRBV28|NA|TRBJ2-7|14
CASSPRHGYYEQYF
TGTGCCAGCAGCCCGAGACACGGTTACTACGAGCAGTACTTC
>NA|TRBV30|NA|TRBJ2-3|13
CAWIAASTDTQYF
TGTGCCTGGATTGCGGCTAGCACAGATACGCAGTATTTT
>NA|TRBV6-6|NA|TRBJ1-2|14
CASSYSPRNYGYTF
TGTGCCAGCAGTTACTCCCCCAGGAACTATGGCTACACCTTC
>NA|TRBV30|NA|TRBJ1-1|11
CAWSRDYEAFF
TGTGCCTGGAGTAGGGACTATGAAGCTTTCTTT
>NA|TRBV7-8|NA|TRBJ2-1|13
CASSPVGGNEQFF
TGTGCCAGCAGCCCGGTAGGGGGCAATGAGCAGTTCTTC
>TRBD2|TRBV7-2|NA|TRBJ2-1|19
CASNSKTSGSPRSYNEQFF
TGTGCCAGCAACTCCAAGACTAGCGGGAGCCCAAGATCCTACAATGAGCAGTTCTTC
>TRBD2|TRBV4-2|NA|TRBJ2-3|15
CASSQGLAGGDTQYF
TGTGCCAGCAGCCAAGGTCTAGCGGGGGGGGATACGCAGTATTTT
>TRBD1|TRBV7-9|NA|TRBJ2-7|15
CASSLGQGIYAEQYF
TGTGCCAGCAGCTTAGGACAGGGGATCTATGCCGAGCAGTACTTC
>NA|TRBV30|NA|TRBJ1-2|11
CAWSLTLGYTF
TGTGCCTGGAGTCTTACTCTTGGCTACACCTTC
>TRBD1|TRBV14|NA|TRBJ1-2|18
CASSPFAGTGGAPNGYTF
TGTGCCAGCAGCCCTTTCGCCGGGACAGGGGGCGCCCCAAATGGCTACACCTTC
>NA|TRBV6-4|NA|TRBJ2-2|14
CASSESTNTGELFF
TGTGCCAGCAGTGAGTCAACGAACACCGGGGAGCTGTTTTTT
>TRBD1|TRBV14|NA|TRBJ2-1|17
CASSPKFGTGTHNEQFF
TGTGCCAGCAGCCCCAAATTCGGGACAGGGACCCATAATGAGCAGTTCTTC
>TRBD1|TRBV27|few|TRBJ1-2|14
CASRSAGTGYGYTF
TGTGCCAGCAGATCCGCCGGGACAGGATATGGCTACACCTTC
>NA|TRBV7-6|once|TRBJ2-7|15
CASSLGAGSSYEQYF
TGTGCCAGCAGCTTAGGCGCGGGAAGCTCCTACGAGCAGTACTTC
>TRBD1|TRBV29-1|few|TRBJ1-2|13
CSVVGDRVDGYTF
TGCAGCGTTGTAGGGGACAGGGTGGACGGCTACACCTTC
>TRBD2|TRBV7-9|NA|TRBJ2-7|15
CASSLPTSASYEQYF
TGTGCCAGCAGCTTGCCGACTAGCGCCTCCTACGAGCAGTACTTC
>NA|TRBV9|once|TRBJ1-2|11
CASSAGGGYTF
TGTGCCAGCAGCGCCGGGGGGGGCTACACCTTC
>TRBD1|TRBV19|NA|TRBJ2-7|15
CASRPGTGGSYEQYF
TGTGCCAGCAGACCAGGGACAGGGGGCTCCTACGAGCAGTACTTC
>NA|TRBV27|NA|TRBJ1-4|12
CASSLMSGKLFF
TGTGCCAGCAGTTTAATGTCCGGGAAACTGTTTTTT
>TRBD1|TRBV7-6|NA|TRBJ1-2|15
CASSSGTVPWDGYTF
TGTGCCAGCAGCTCGGGGACAGTCCCATGGGATGGCTACACCTTC
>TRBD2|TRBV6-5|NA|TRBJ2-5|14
CASNPSGGQETQYF
TGTGCCAGCAATCCTAGCGGGGGGCAAGAGACCCAGTACTTC
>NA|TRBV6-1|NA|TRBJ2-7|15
CASSEVGAQVYEQYF
TGTGCCAGCAGTGAAGTAGGGGCACAGGTCTACGAGCAGTACTTC
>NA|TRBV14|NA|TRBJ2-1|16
CASSPRTGTPYNEQFF
TGTGCCAGCAGCCCCAGGACCGGGACTCCCTACAATGAGCAGTTCTTC
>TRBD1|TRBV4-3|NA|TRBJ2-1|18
CASSQAVLPGQGNNEQFF
TGCGCCAGCAGCCAAGCCGTTCTACCGGGACAGGGTAACAATGAGCAGTTCTTC